What follows is one T cell receptor (beta chain) and its context. TCRdb's table, derived via immunoSEQ multiplex PCR, lists solely in-frame clones and lacks some. Of about 380,000 clones detected, just under 95% appear once; the ten largest clones hold roughly 0.021%. CDR3 length: 17 amino acids. The junction had 12 bases not matched to a gene; V was cut back by 4 bases and J by 5 bases. Germline CDR1 reads MNHNS; CDR2 reads SASEGT. The data are from a study of shared T cell receptors in the human thymus. Sequenced material: thymocytes. The sequence derives from a human donor. V and J are TRBV6-1 and TRBJ2-7; 12 bases align to TRBD1. The CDR3 here is CASSGGQGASWWNEQYF. The CDR3 nucleotides are TGTGCCAGCAGTGGGGGACAGGGGGCGAGTTGGTGGAACGAGCAGTACTTC.